The text below deals with one T cell receptor beta chain. Its antigen is not known. J lost 3 bases, V lost 5 bases, and 7 bases had no gene match. This CDR3 is 16 amino acids long. CDR1 MDHEN and CDR2 SYDVKM come from the germline V gene. All trial patients relapsed after autologous stem cell transplantation. Best overall response was complete response, partial response or progressive disease in these relapsed/refractory classical Hodgkin lymphoma patients. The data originate from a study of PD-1 blockade in classical Hodgkin lymphoma. Study summary: Patients were infused with nivolumab 3 mg/kg every 2 weeks.

This table comes from immunoSEQ multiplex PCR, and its TCRdb copy is limited to in-frame clones, with some not included. The profile shows about 94,000 clones, nearly 90% of them singletons. Study observations and caveats: The study reported lower baseline TCR diversity in newly diagnosed patients than in healthy donors.

The specimen comprised peripheral blood mononuclear cells (PBMCs), sampled before the second cycle of nivolumab. J is TRBJ2-6 and V is TRBV28, with TRBD1 matching over 7 bases. The TCR originated in a human donor with classical Hodgkin lymphoma. The DNA of the CDR3 is TGTGCCAGCAGTCCCGACAGGGATAGTGGGGCCAACGTCCTGACTTTC. Translated: CASSPDRDSGANVLTF.